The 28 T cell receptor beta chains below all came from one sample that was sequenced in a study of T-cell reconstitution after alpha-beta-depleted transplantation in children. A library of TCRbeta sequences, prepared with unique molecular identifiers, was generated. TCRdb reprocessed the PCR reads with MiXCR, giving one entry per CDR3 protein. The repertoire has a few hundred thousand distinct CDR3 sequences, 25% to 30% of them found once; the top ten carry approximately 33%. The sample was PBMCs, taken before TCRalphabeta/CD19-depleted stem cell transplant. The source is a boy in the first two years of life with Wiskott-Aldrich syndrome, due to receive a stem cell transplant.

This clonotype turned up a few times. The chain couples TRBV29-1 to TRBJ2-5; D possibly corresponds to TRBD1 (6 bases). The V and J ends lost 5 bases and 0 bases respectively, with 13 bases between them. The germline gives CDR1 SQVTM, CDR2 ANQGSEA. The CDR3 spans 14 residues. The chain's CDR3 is CSVSLQGYQETQYF. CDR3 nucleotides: TGCAGCGTTAGTTTACAGGGATACCAAGAGACCCAGTACTTC.

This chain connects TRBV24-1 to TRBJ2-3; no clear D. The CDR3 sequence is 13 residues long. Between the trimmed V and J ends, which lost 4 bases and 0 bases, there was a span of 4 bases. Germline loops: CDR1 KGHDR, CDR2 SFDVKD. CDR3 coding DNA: TGTGCCACCAGTGAGGACAGCACAGATACGCAGTATTTT. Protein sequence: CATSEDSTDTQYF.

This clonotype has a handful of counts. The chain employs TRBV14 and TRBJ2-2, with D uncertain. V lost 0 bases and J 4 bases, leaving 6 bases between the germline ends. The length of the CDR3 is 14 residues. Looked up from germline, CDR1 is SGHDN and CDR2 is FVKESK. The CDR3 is CASSQDLSTGELFF. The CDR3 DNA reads TGTGCCAGCAGCCAAGATCTCTCCACCGGGGAGCTGTTTTTT. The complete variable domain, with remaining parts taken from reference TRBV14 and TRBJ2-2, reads EAGVTQFPSHSVIEKGQTVTLRCDPISGHDNLYWYRRVMGKEIKFLLHFVKESKQDESGMPNNRFLAERTGGTYSTLKVQPAELEDSGVYFCASSQDLSTGELFFGEGSRLTVL.

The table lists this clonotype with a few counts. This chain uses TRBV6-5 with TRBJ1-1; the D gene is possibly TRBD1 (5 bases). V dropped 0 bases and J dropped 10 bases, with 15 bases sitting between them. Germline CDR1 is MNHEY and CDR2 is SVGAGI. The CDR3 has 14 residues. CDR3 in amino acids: CASSYSKARALAFF. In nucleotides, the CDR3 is TGTGCCAGCAGTTACTCGAAAGCCAGGGCACTAGCTTTCTTT.

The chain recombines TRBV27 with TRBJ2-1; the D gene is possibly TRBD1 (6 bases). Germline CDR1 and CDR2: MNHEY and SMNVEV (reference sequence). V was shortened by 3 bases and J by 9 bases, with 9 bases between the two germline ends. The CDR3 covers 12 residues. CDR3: CASSFRGSEQFF. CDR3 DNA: TGTGCCAGCAGTTTTAGGGGGAGTGAGCAGTTCTTC.

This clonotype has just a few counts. This CDR3 reads CATSDAGQPTGELFF. CDR3 coding DNA: TGTGCCACCAGTGATGCGGGACAGCCTACCGGGGAGCTGTTTTTT. The gene calls are TRBV24-1 and TRBJ2-2, with D perhaps TRBD1 (7 bases). Trimming stripped 3 bases from V and 5 bases from J, with 12 bases between. Germline V gene data show CDR1 as KGHDR and CDR2 as SFDVKD. The CDR3 runs 15 residues.

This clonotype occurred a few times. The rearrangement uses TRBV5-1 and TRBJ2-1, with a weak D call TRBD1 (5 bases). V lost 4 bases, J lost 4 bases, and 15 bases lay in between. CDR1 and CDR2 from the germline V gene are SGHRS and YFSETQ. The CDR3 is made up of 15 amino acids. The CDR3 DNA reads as TGCGCCAGCAGCGCAGGGTCCCCCCGATACAATGAGCAGTTCTTC. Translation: CASSAGSPRYNEQFF.

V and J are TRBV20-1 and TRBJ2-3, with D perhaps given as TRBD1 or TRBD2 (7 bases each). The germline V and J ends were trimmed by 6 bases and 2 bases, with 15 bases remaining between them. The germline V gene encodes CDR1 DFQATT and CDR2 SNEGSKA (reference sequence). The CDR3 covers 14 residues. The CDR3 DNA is TGCAGTGCCAGCAGGGGGGGACACACAGATACGCAGTATTTT. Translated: CSASRGGHTDTQYF.

CDR3 loop: CASSLKVSAYEQYF. The CDR3 DNA reads TGTGCCAGCAGTTTAAAAGTTTCGGCTTACGAGCAGTACTTC. The J gene is TRBJ2-7, the V gene TRBV27; D unclear. The CDR3 sequence is 14 residues long. The germline V gene encodes CDR1 MNHEY and CDR2 SMNVEV (reference sequence). V lost 2 bases, J lost 4 bases, and 12 bases lay in between.

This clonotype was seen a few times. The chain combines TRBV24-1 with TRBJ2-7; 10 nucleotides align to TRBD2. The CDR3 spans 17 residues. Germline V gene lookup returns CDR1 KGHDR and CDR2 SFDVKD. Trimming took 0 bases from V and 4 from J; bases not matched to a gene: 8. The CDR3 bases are TGTGCCACCAGTGATTTGTGGCCTAGCGGGAGTTGGTACGAGCAGTACTTC. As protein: CATSDLWPSGSWYEQYF.

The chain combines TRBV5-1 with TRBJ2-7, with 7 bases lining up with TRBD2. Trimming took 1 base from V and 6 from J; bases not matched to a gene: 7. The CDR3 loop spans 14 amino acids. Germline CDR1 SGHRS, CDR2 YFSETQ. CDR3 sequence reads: CASSLQTSLGEQYF. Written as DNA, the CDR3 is TGCGCCAGCAGCTTGCAGACTAGCTTGGGCGAGCAGTACTTC.

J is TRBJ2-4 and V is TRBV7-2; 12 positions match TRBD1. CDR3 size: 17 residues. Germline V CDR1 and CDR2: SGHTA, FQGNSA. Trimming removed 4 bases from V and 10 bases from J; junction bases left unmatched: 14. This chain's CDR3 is CASSSRGQGARITIQYF. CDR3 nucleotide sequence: TGTGCCAGCAGCTCAAGGGGACAGGGGGCTCGGATAACGATTCAGTACTTC. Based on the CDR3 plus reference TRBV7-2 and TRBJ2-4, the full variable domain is GAGVSQSPSNKVTEKGKDVELRCDPISGHTALYWYRQSLGQGLEFLIYFQGNSAPDKSGLPSDRFSAERTGGSVSTLTIQRTQQEDSAVYLCASSSRGQGARITIQYFGAGTRLSVL.

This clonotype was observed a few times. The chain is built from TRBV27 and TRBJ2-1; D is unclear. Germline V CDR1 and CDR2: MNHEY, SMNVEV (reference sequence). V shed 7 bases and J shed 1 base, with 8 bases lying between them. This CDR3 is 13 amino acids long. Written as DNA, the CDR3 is TGTGCCAGCATGGCCCGTTCCTACAATGAGCAGTTCTTC. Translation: CASMARSYNEQFF.

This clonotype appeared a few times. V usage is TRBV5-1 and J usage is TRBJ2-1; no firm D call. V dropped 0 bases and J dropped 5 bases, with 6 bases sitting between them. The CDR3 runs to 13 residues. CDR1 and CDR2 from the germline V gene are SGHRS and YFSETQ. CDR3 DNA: TGCGCCAGCAGCTTGGTTTCGGACAATGAGCAGTTCTTC. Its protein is CASSLVSDNEQFF.

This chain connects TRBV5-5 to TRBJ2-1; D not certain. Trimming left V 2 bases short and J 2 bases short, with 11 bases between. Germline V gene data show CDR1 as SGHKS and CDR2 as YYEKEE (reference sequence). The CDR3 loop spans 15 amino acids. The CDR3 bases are TGTGCCAGCAGCTTTGGGAATCGTCCCTACAATGAGCAGTTCTTC. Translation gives CASSFGNRPYNEQFF.

The CDR3 DNA sequence: TGTGCCATCAGTGTTGGAGCAGAAGAGACCCAGTACTTC. Encoded protein: CAISVGAEETQYF. This chain links TRBV10-3 with TRBJ2-5; no clear D gene. Per germline, CDR1 ENHRY and CDR2 SYGVKD. The CDR3 consists of 13 residues. V lost 4 bases, J lost 3 bases, and 9 bases lay in between.

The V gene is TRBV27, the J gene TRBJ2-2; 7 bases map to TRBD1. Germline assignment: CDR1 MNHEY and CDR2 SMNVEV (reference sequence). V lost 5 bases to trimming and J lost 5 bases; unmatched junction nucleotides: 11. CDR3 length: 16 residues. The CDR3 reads CASSVLRGSGTGELFF. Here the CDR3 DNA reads TGTGCCAGCAGTGTACTCAGGGGGAGTGGAACCGGGGAGCTGTTTTTT.

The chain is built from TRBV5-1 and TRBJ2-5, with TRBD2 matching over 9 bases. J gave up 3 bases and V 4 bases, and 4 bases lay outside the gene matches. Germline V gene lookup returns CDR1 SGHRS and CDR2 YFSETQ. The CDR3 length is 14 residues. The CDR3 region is CASSGVAGEETQYF. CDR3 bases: TGCGCCAGCAGCGGGGTAGCGGGAGAAGAGACCCAGTACTTC.

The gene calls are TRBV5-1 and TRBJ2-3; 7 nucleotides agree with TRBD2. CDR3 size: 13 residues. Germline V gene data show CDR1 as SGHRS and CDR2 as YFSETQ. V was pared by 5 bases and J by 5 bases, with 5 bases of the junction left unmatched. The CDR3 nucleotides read TGCGCCAGCAGTGGGGCGGGAGTAGATACGCAGTATTTT. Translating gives CASSGAGVDTQYF.

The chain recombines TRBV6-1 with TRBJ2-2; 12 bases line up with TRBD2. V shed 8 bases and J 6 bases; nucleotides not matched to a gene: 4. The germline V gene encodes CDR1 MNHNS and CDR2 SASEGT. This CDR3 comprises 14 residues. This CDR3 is CASPGLAGPGELFF. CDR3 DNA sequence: TGTGCCAGCCCGGGACTAGCGGGTCCCGGGGAGCTGTTTTTT.

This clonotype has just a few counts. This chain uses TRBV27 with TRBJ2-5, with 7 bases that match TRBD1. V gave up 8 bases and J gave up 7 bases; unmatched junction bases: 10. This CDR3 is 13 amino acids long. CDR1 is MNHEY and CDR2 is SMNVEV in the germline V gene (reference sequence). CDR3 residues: CASGMTGSRTQYF. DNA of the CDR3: TGTGCCAGCGGGATGACAGGGTCGAGGACCCAGTACTTC.

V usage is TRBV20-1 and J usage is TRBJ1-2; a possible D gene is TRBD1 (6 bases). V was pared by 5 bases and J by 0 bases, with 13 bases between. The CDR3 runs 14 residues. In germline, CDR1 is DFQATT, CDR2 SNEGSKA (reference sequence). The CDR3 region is CSARDMAANYGYTF. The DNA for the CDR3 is TGCAGTGCTCGGGACATGGCGGCTAACTATGGCTACACCTTC.

The CDR3 nucleotides are TGCAGCGTTGAAGATAACAGGCGCTTAAGATACAATGAGCAGTTCTTC. Its translation: CSVEDNRRLRYNEQFF. The J gene is TRBJ2-1, the V gene TRBV29-1; D may be TRBD1 (5 bases). CDR3 length equals 16 residues. The V end was cut by 0 bases, the J end by 4 bases, with 16 bases between. CDR1 and CDR2 (germline): SQVTM, ANQGSEA.

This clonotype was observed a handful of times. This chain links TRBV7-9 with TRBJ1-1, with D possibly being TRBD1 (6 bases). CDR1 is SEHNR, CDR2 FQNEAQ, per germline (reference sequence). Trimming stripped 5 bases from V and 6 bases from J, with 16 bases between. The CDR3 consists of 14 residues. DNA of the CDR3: TGTGCCAGCAGCGGGAGGGGGGGGAGTCCTGAAGCTTTCTTT. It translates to CASSGRGGSPEAFF.

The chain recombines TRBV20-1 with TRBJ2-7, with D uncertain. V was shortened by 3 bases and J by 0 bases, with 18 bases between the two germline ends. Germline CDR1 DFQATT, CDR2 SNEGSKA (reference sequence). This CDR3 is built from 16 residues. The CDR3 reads CSARKPPFFLSYEQYF. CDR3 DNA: TGCAGTGCTAGGAAGCCCCCTTTTTTTCTCTCCTACGAGCAGTACTTC.

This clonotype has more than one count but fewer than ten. Here the CDR3 DNA reads TGTGCCAGCAGTTTGTTTAGGGAAAAACTGTTTTTT. Protein sequence: CASSLFREKLFF. This rearrangement joins TRBV28 to TRBJ1-4; D is unresolved. CDR3 length: 12 amino acids. Deletions cut 3 bases from V and 8 bases from J, with 7 bases between. Looked up from germline, CDR1 is MDHEN and CDR2 is SYDVKM.

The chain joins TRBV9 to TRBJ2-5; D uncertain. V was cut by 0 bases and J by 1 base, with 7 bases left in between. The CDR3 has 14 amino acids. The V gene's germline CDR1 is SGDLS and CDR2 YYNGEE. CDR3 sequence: CASSVGRTQETQYF. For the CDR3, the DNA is TGTGCCAGCAGCGTAGGACGGACCCAAGAGACCCAGTACTTC.

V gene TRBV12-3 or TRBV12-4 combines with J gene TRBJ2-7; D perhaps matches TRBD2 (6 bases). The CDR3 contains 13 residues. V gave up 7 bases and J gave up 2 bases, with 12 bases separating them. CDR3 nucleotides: TGTGCCAGCAAGGTCGGGGGAACCTACGAGCAGTACTTC. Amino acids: CASKVGGTYEQYF.